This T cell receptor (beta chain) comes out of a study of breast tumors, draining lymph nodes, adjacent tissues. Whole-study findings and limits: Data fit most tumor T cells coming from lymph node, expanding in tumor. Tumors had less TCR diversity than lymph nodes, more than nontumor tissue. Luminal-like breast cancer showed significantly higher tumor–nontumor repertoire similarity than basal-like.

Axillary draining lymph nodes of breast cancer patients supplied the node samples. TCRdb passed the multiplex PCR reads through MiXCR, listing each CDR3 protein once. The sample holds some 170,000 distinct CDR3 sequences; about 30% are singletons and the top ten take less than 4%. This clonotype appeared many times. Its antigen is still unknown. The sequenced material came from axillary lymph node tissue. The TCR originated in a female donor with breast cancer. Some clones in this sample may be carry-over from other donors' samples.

The CDR3 DNA reads as TGTGCCAGCAGTTTCTCGCTCCGGGGGTCCTACGAGCAGTACTTC. Translation gives CASSFSLRGSYEQYF. V and J are TRBV12-3 or TRBV12-4 and TRBJ2-7, with D perhaps TRBD2 (6 bases). This CDR3 has 15 amino acids. V shed 3 bases and J shed 1 base, with 13 bases lying between them.